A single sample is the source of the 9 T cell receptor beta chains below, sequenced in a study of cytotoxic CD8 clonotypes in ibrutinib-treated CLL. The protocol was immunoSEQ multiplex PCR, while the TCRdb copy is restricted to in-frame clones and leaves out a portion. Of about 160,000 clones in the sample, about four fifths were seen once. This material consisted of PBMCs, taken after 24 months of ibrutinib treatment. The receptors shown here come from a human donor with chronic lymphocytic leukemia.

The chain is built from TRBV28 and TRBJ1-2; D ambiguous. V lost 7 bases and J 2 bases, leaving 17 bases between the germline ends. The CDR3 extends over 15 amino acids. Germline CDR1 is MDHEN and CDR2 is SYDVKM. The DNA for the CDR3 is TGTGCCAGCACTTCCGACGGAGCTAGCAACTATGGCTACACCTTC. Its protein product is CASTSDGASNYGYTF.

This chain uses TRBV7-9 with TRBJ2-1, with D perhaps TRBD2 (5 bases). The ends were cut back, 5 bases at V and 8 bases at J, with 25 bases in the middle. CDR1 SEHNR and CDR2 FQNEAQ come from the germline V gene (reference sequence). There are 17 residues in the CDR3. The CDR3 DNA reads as TGTGCCAGCAGCCCTCCAATCCCACTAGACCCCGCGGATGAGCAGTTCTTC. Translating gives CASSPPIPLDPADEQFF.

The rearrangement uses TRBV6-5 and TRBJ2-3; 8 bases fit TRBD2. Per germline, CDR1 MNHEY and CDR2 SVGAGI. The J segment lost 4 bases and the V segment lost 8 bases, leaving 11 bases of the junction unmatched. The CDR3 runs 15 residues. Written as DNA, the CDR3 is TGTGCCAGCGCATATACTAGCGGCCCCTCAGATACGCAGTATTTT. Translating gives CASAYTSGPSDTQYF.

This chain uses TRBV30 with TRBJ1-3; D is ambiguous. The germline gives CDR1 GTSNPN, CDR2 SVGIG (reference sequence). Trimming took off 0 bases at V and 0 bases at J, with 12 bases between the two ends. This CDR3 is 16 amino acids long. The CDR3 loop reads CAWSVSGSRSGNTIYF. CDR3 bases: TGTGCCTGGAGTGTATCCGGAAGCCGCTCTGGAAACACCATATATTTT.

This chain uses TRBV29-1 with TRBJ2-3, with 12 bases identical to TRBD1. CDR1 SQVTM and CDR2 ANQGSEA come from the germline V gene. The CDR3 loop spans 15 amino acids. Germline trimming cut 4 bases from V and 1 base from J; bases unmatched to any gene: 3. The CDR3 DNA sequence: TGCAGCGTTGTGGGACAGGGGGCTCGCACAGATACGCAGTATTTT. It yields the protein CSVVGQGARTDTQYF.

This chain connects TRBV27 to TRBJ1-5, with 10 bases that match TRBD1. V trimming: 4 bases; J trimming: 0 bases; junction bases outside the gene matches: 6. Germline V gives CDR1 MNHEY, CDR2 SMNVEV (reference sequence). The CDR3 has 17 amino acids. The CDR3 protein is CASSSWDRGYSNQPQHF. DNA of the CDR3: TGTGCCAGCAGTTCCTGGGACAGGGGCTATAGCAATCAGCCCCAGCATTTT.

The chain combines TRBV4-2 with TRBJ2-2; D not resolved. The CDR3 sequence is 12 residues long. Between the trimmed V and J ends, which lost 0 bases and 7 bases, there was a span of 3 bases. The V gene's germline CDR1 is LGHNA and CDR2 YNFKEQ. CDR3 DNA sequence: TGTGCCAGCAGCCAAGATGGCGGGGAGCTGTTTTTT. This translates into CASSQDGGELFF.

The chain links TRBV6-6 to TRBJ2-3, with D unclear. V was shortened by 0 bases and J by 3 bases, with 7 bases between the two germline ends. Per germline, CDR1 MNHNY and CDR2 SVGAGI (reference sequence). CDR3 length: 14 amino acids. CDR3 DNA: TGTGCCAGCAGTTACTCTGGCCTGACAGATACGCAGTATTTT. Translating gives CASSYSGLTDTQYF.

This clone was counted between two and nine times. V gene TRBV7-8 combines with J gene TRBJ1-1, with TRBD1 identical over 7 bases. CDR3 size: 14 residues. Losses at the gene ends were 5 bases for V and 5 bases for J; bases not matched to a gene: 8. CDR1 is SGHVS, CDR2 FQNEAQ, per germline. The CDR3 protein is CASSPILRGTEAFF. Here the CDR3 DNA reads TGTGCCAGCAGCCCAATTCTCAGGGGGACTGAAGCTTTCTTT. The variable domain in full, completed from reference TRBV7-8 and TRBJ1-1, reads GAGVSQSPRYKVAKRGQDVALRCDPISGHVSLFWYQQALGQGPEFLTYFQNEAQLDKSGLPSDRFFAERPEGSVSTLKIQRTQQEDSAVYLCASSPILRGTEAFFGQGTRLTVV.